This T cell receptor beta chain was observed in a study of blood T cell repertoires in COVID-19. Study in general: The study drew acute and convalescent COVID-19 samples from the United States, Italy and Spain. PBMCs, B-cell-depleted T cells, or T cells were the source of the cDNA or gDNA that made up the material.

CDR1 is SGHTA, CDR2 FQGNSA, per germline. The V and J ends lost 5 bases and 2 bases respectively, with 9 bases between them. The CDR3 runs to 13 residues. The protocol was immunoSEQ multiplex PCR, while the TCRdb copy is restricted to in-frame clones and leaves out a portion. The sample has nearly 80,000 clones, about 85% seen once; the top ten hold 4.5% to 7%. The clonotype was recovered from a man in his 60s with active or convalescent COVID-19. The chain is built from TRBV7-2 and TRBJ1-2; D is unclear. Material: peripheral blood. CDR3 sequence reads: CASSVLVNYGYTF. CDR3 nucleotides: TGTGCCAGCAGCGTGTTAGTCAACTATGGCTACACCTTC.